The 32 T cell receptor beta chains given below trace back to one sample, sequenced in a study of blood T cell repertoires in COVID-19. Clones were read by immunoSEQ multiplex PCR, and TCRdb kept only the in-frame ones, dropping some. The table shows hundreds of thousands of clones, with around nine tenths occurring only once. Sequencing was carried out using PBMCs or T cells enriched from blood (not recorded which). All receptors derive from a woman between 18 and 29 years old with acute COVID-19.

The chain combines TRBV7-2 with TRBJ2-2, with TRBD2 identical over 8 bases. The junction had 11 bases not matched to a gene; V was cut back by 7 bases and J by 1 base. Germline CDR1 SGHTA, CDR2 FQGNSA. The CDR3 length is 17 residues. CDR3 protein: CASTPLSGSWNTGELFF. The CDR3 DNA follows: TGTGCCAGCACTCCCCTAAGCGGGAGTTGGAACACCGGGGAGCTGTTTTTT.

The rearrangement joins TRBV7-2 to TRBJ2-7; D is possibly TRBD2 (6 bases). CDR3 length: 14 residues. The V gene lost 6 bases and the J gene lost 0 bases, with 12 bases spanning the gap. Germline CDR1 and CDR2: SGHTA and FQGNSA. The CDR3 loop is CASRSTSFSYEQYF. As DNA, the CDR3 is TGTGCCAGCAGGTCGACTAGTTTCTCCTACGAGCAGTACTTC.

This chain links TRBV27 with TRBJ2-3; a weak D match, TRBD2 (5 bases). Germline values: CDR1 MNHEY, CDR2 SMNVEV (reference sequence). V was pared by 0 bases and J by 6 bases, with 10 bases between. This CDR3 spans 14 amino acids. The CDR3 reads CASSLSRAADTQYF. The CDR3 DNA sequence: TGTGCCAGCAGTTTATCGAGGGCAGCGGATACGCAGTATTTT.

This chain links TRBV5-5 with TRBJ2-5, with 9 positions matching TRBD1. With 1 base clipped from V and 4 bases from J, the junction kept 8 bases outside the gene matches. CDR1 and CDR2 from the germline V gene are SGHKS and YYEKEE (reference sequence). The CDR3 is made up of 16 amino acids. CDR3 amino acids: CASSLLGTGFGETQYF. The CDR3 nucleotides are TGTGCCAGCAGCTTGCTCGGGACAGGGTTTGGAGAGACCCAGTACTTC.

The J gene is TRBJ2-1, the V gene TRBV14; 14 bases agree with TRBD2. Germline CDR1 reads SGHDN; CDR2 reads FVKESK. V shed 2 bases, J shed 6 bases, and the junction held 12 bases outside the gene matches. The CDR3 is made up of 19 amino acids. CDR3 DNA sequence: TGTGCCAGCAGCCAAATTTCCGGGACTAGCGGGAGCGGTGGCAATGAGCAGTTCTTC. Translating gives CASSQISGTSGSGGNEQFF.

The count of this clone is one. The CDR3 sequence is CSVKTQRTDSYEQYF. In DNA, the CDR3 is TGCAGCGTTAAGACACAAAGGACAGACTCCTACGAGCAGTACTTC. The chain links TRBV29-1 to TRBJ2-7, with D tentatively TRBD1 (6 bases). Germline V gene sequence: CDR1 SQVTM, CDR2 ANQGSEA. V lost 5 bases and J lost 0, with 17 bases in between. The CDR3 loop spans 15 amino acids.

This clone has only a few counts. The chain uses TRBV7-2 and TRBJ2-1, with D perhaps TRBD2 (8 bases). Trimming took 0 bases from V and 7 from J, leaving 13 bases between them. The CDR3 consists of 15 residues. The germline CDR1 and CDR2 sequences are SGHTA and FQGNSA. DNA for the CDR3: TGTGCCAGCAGCTTAGCCGGGAGGGGGCAAAATGAGCAGTTCTTC. It encodes CASSLAGRGQNEQFF.

The chain couples TRBV12-3 or TRBV12-4 to TRBJ1-2; D is uncertain. Trimming cost V 3 bases and J 3 bases, with 8 bases left between them. The CDR3 has 13 amino acids. CDR3 DNA sequence: TGTGCCAGCAGTTTTGACTCCGACTATGGCTACACCTTC. Amino acid sequence: CASSFDSDYGYTF.

V gene TRBV5-5 combines with J gene TRBJ2-7, with 9 bases matching TRBD1. Germline CDR1 and CDR2: SGHKS and YYEKEE (reference sequence). The CDR3 has 15 amino acids. V lost 4 bases and J lost 6; bases outside the gene matches: 11. The CDR3 spells CASSQRTGAWLEQYF. CDR3 DNA: TGTGCCAGCAGCCAAAGGACAGGGGCATGGCTCGAGCAGTACTTC.

The chain carries TRBV25-1 and TRBJ1-5; D is possibly TRBD1 (5 bases). This CDR3 has 14 amino acids. The V end lost 8 bases, the J end lost 3 bases, and 14 bases lay between the germline ends. The V gene's germline CDR1 is MGHDK and CDR2 SYGVNS. The chain's CDR3 is CASLGEEINQPQHF. The CDR3 DNA is TGTGCCAGCTTAGGGGAAGAAATCAATCAGCCCCAGCATTTT.

In nucleotides, the CDR3 is TGTGCCACCAGCAGCCCCGGACAGAGTAAACCTAGCTCCTACGAGCAGTACTTC. Its protein product is CATSSPGQSKPSSYEQYF. The J gene is TRBJ2-7, the V gene TRBV15; D possibly corresponds to TRBD1 (6 bases). The ends were cut back, 3 bases at V and 0 bases at J, with 21 bases in the middle. This CDR3 has 18 amino acids. Germline V gene lookup returns CDR1 LNHNV and CDR2 YYDKDF (reference sequence).

Only one count was recorded for this clone. The chain joins TRBV5-1 to TRBJ2-3; perhaps TRBD2 as D (5 bases). The ends were cut back, 5 bases at V and 6 bases at J, with 10 bases in the middle. Germline V CDR1 and CDR2: SGHRS, YFSETQ. The CDR3 totals 12 residues. The CDR3 coding sequence is TGCGCCAGCAGGAAAGAGGGCGATACGCAGTATTTT. Its translation is CASRKEGDTQYF.

The chain joins TRBV7-9 to TRBJ1-3; D perhaps matches TRBD1 (5 bases). The CDR3 length is 17 residues. Trimming stripped 0 bases from V and 0 bases from J, with 12 bases between. CDR1 and CDR2 from the germline V gene are SEHNR and FQNEAQ (reference sequence). DNA of the CDR3: TGTGCCAGCAGCTTAGCCGCAGGAACAGGCTCTGGAAACACCATATATTTT. Translated: CASSLAAGTGSGNTIYF.

This clone has only a few counts. This chain uses TRBV9 with TRBJ2-2; possibly TRBD2 for D (6 bases). The CDR3 consists of 16 residues. CDR1 is SGDLS, CDR2 YYNGEE, per germline. Trimming took off 0 bases at V and 3 bases at J, with 12 bases between the two ends. CDR3 bases: TGTGCCAGCAGCGTAGAATCTAGCGAATACACCGGGGAGCTGTTTTTT. This translates into CASSVESSEYTGELFF. The full variable domain, in which reference TRBV9 and TRBJ2-2 provide the parts outside the CDR3, is DSGVTQTPKHLITATGQRVTLRCSPRSGDLSVYWYQQSLDQGLQFLIQYYNGEERAKGNILERFSAQQFPDLHSELNLSSLELGDSALYFCASSVESSEYTGELFFGEGSRLTVL.

This sequence joins TRBV29-1 and TRBJ2-5, with a tentative D call TRBD1 (6 bases). There are 12 residues in the CDR3. The germline CDR1 and CDR2 sequences are SQVTM and ANQGSEA. V was shortened by 7 bases and J by 3 bases, with 12 bases between the two germline ends. CDR3 sequence reads: CSGRSGEETQYF. For the CDR3, the DNA is TGCAGCGGCCGCTCAGGGGAAGAGACCCAGTACTTC.

The V call is TRBV24-1, the J call TRBJ2-6; a possible D gene is TRBD2 (5 bases). Per the germline V gene, CDR1 is KGHDR and CDR2 is SFDVKD. The CDR3 spans 15 residues. The V end lost 5 bases, the J end lost 0 bases, and 7 bases lay between the germline ends. DNA of the CDR3: TGTGCCACCAGTGCCGGGGACTCTGGGGCCAACGTCCTGACTTTC. It translates to CATSAGDSGANVLTF.

This clone was counted a single time. The chain couples TRBV7-9 to TRBJ2-7; TRBD1 aligns across 8 bases. The junction had 12 bases not matched to a gene; V was cut back by 6 bases and J by 2 bases. The CDR3 spans 16 residues. Germline loops: CDR1 SEHNR, CDR2 FQNEAQ (reference sequence). In DNA, the CDR3 is TGTGCCAGCAGATCACCTGGGACAGGCGACCCCTACGAGCAGTACTTC. It specifies CASRSPGTGDPYEQYF.

This sequence joins TRBV18 and TRBJ1-4; 8 bases fit TRBD1. This CDR3 is built from 15 residues. Germline CDR1 is KGHSH and CDR2 is LQKENI. V shed 3 bases and J 7 bases; nucleotides not matched to a gene: 7. The CDR3 loop is CASSPTDRGGEKLFF. Here the CDR3 DNA reads TGTGCCAGCTCACCTACTGACAGGGGAGGTGAAAAACTGTTTTTT.

The chain joins TRBV28 to TRBJ1-5; 10 bases agree with TRBD1. The CDR3 totals 17 residues. J was trimmed by 1 base and V by 5 bases; bases with no gene match: 8. Germline V gene sequence: CDR1 MDHEN, CDR2 SYDVKM. This chain's CDR3 is CASSRDRGWGSNQPQHF. The CDR3 DNA sequence: TGTGCCAGCAGTCGGGACAGGGGATGGGGGAGCAATCAGCCCCAGCATTTT.

With respect to this clone: This sample includes further DNA sequences coding for the same CDR3. The rearrangement uses TRBV5-1 and TRBJ1-6; the match to TRBD1 covers 7 bases. In germline, CDR1 is SGHRS, CDR2 YFSETQ. V shed 2 bases, J shed 7 bases, and the junction held 3 bases outside the gene matches. CDR3 length equals 14 residues. The CDR3, as DNA: TGCGCCAGCAGCTTAACAGGGGAGAATTCACCCCTCCACTTT. As protein: CASSLTGENSPLHF.

The CDR3 region is CAISDVTGTSGSVSYNEQFF. The CDR3 DNA sequence: TGTGCCATCAGTGATGTAACCGGGACTAGCGGGAGTGTCTCCTACAATGAGCAGTTCTTC. This chain uses TRBV10-3 with TRBJ2-1; 14 bases are a match to TRBD2. The J segment lost 0 bases and the V segment lost 3 bases, leaving 10 bases of the junction unmatched. The CDR3 runs 20 residues. CDR1 ENHRY and CDR2 SYGVKD come from the germline V gene.

V usage is TRBV12-3 or TRBV12-4 and J usage is TRBJ2-1, with TRBD1 matching over 7 bases. CDR3 length: 12 amino acids. Trimming removed 5 bases from V and 10 bases from J; junction bases left unmatched: 5. DNA for the CDR3: TGTGCCAGCAGTCACAGGGGTTTAGAGCAGTTCTTC. Protein product: CASSHRGLEQFF.

This chain uses TRBV7-6 with TRBJ1-1; D gene unclear. The CDR3 contains 14 residues. The V end was cut by 0 bases, the J end by 1 base, with 6 bases between. Germline V CDR1 and CDR2: SGHVS, FNYEAQ. The CDR3 sequence: CASSLAPGNTEAFF. CDR3 sequence (DNA): TGTGCCAGCAGCTTAGCGCCGGGGAACACTGAAGCTTTCTTT.

The V and J genes are TRBV25-1 and TRBJ2-1; D call uncertain. Germline loops: CDR1 MGHDK, CDR2 SYGVNS. The CDR3 loop spans 12 amino acids. V lost 3 bases, J lost 10 bases, and 10 bases lay in between. The CDR3: CASSDLRKEQFF. CDR3 coding DNA: TGTGCCAGCAGTGACCTACGCAAGGAGCAGTTCTTC.

The chain is built from TRBV6-1 and TRBJ1-1; D not resolved. CDR3 length equals 13 residues. Trimming stripped 2 bases from V and 6 bases from J, with 10 bases between. Germline assignment: CDR1 MNHNS and CDR2 SASEGT. In nucleotides, the CDR3 is TGTGCCAGCAGTGAATGGAGTTACCCTGAAGCTTTCTTT. This codes for CASSEWSYPEAFF.

This chain uses TRBV15 with TRBJ2-1; 7 nucleotides agree with TRBD2. The CDR3 totals 16 residues. The junction had 11 bases not matched to a gene; V was cut back by 5 bases and J by 4 bases. Per germline, CDR1 LNHNV and CDR2 YYDKDF (reference sequence). The CDR3 sequence is CATSGGYSGPYNEQFF. The CDR3 DNA is TGTGCCACCAGCGGAGGGTATAGCGGGCCATACAATGAGCAGTTCTTC.

The V gene is TRBV27, the J gene TRBJ1-5; no firm D call. CDR3 length equals 16 residues. Trimming pared 2 bases from V and 0 bases from J, leaving 11 bases between. Per germline, CDR1 MNHEY and CDR2 SMNVEV (reference sequence). This CDR3 reads CASSLMGGYSNQPQHF. The CDR3 DNA reads TGTGCCAGCAGTTTAATGGGAGGTTATAGCAATCAGCCCCAGCATTTT.

The DNA of the CDR3 is TGTGCCAGCAGCTTATTTTTCGGGACAGGGATTCTTGGGGGTCAGCCCCAGCATTTT. This gives the protein CASSLFFGTGILGGQPQHF. This chain joins TRBV7-9 and TRBJ1-5, with 9 bases lining up with TRBD1. The germline V gene has CDR1 SEHNR and CDR2 FQNEAQ (reference sequence). With V trimmed by 2 bases and J by 6 bases, 17 bases remained unmatched. The CDR3 contains 19 residues.

The V and J genes are TRBV5-6 and TRBJ1-5; tentatively, D is TRBD1 (6 bases). V lost 2 bases, J lost 0 bases, and 9 bases lay in between. CDR1 and CDR2 from the germline V gene are SGHDT and YYEEEE. This CDR3 comprises 15 residues. This CDR3 reads CASSFRGASNQPQHF. The CDR3 nucleotides are TGTGCCAGCAGCTTCAGGGGTGCTAGCAATCAGCCCCAGCATTTT.

Only a few counts were recorded for this clone. The chain joins TRBV27 to TRBJ1-2; D might be TRBD1 (6 bases). In germline, CDR1 is MNHEY, CDR2 SMNVEV (reference sequence). CDR3 length equals 14 residues. Trimming took 1 base from V and 7 from J, leaving 13 bases between them. CDR3 residues: CASSLWQGIGGYTF. The DNA for the CDR3 is TGTGCCAGCAGTTTATGGCAGGGGATTGGTGGCTACACCTTC.

A word on this clone: The sample carries other DNA sequences with the same CDR3. V gene TRBV19 combines with J gene TRBJ1-1, with no clear D. Germline V CDR1 and CDR2: LNHDA, SQIVND (reference sequence). The CDR3 runs to 11 residues. V dropped 5 bases and J dropped 5 bases, with 6 bases sitting between them. CDR3 bases: TGTGCCAGTAGTTCGGGGACTGAAGCTTTCTTT. This encodes CASSSGTEAFF.

The chain employs TRBV6-5 and TRBJ1-3, with 8 bases fitting TRBD1. V shed 0 bases and J 8 bases; nucleotides not matched to a gene: 6. The length of the CDR3 is 15 residues. Germline V gives CDR1 MNHEY, CDR2 SVGAGI. Here the CDR3 DNA reads TGTGCCAGCAGTTACTCGACAGGGACAGGAGACACCATATATTTT. Translated: CASSYSTGTGDTIYF.